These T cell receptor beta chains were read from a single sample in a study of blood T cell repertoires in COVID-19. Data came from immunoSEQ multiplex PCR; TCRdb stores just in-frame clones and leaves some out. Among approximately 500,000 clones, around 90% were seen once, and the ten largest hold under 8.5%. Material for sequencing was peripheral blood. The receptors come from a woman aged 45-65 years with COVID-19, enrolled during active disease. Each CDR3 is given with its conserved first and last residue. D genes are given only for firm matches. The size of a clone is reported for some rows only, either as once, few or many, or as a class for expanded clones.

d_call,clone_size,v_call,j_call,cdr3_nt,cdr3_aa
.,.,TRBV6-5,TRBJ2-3,TGTGCCAGCAGCCGCGGGGATAGCACAGATACGCAGTATTTT,CASSRGDSTDTQYF
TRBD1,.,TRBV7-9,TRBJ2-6,TGTGCCAGCAGCTTACGGGGACAGATCGCTCACTCTGGGGCCAACGTCCTGACTTTC,CASSLRGQIAHSGANVLTF
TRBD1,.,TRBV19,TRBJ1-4,TGTGCCAGTAGTAACTACCCCGGGACAGGGGTGGATGAAAAACTGTTTTTT,CASSNYPGTGVDEKLFF
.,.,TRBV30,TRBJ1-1,TGTGCCTGGAGTGTACTGGGGGGGACTGAAGCTTTCTTT,CAWSVLGGTEAFF
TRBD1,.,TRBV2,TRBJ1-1,TGTGCCAGCATCAGTTTTGGCGGCCGACAGGGTCGCTCGAACACTGAAGCTTTCTTT,CASISFGGRQGRSNTEAFF
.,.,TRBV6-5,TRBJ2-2,TGTGCCAGCACCGTACGGACAGCCACCGGGGAGCTGTTTTTT,CASTVRTATGELFF
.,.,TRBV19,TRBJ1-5,TGTGCCTCGTCAACACAGGGAGATCAGCCCCAGCATTTT,CASSTQGDQPQHF
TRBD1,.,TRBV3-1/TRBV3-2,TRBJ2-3,TGTGCCAGCAGCCCGAGGACAGGGCTTACAGATACGCAGTATTTT,CASSPRTGLTDTQYF
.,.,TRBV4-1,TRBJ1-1,TGCGCCAGCAGCCCGAGGGACACCCAGAACACTGAAGCTTTCTTT,CASSPRDTQNTEAFF
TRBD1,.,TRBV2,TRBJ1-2,TGTGCCAGCAGACTCCTGACAGGGGATGGCTACACCTTC,CASRLLTGDGYTF
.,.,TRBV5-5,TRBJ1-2,TGTGCCAGCAGCGACCTGATGGGGGCAGATGGCTACACCTTC,CASSDLMGADGYTF
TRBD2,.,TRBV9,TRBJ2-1,TGTGCCAGCAGCGGCCTGACTAGCGGGGTGGATGAGCAGTTCTTC,CASSGLTSGVDEQFF
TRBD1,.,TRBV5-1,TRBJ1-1,TGCGCCAGCAGCTTTAGACAGGGGAAGGACACTGAAGCTTTCTTT,CASSFRQGKDTEAFF
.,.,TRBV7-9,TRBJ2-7,TGTGCCAGCAGCTTAGCCGGTTCTTTGAGCGAGCAGTACTTC,CASSLAGSLSEQYF
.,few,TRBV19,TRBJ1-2,TGTGCCAGTAGTATGAGAGGGTCCGGGTCGGATGGCTACACCTTC,CASSMRGSGSDGYTF
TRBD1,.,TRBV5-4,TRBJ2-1,TGTGCCAGCAGCTTGTCGGGACAGGCCTACAATGAGCAGTTCTTC,CASSLSGQAYNEQFF
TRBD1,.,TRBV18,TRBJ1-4,TGTGCCAGCTCACCTCGGACAGGTCGAGGTGAAAAACTGTTTTTT,CASSPRTGRGEKLFF
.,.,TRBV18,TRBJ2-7,TGTGCCAGCGCCGCACAGCAACTCTTCTACGAGCAGTACTTC,CASAAQQLFYEQYF
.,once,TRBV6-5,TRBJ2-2,TGTGCCAGCAGTTTTGACAGGCGTCACACCGGGGAGCTGTTTTTT,CASSFDRRHTGELFF
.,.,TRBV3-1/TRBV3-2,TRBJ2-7,TGTGCCAGCAGCCAAGGCAGGAGGTACGAGCAGTACTTC,CASSQGRRYEQYF
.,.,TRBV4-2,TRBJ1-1,TGTGCCAGCAGCCAAGTCGGGACACCGACATACACTGAAGCTTTCTTT,CASSQVGTPTYTEAFF
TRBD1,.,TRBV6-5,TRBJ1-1,TGTGCCAGCCTATGGACAGGGGGAAACACTGAAGCTTTCTTT,CASLWTGGNTEAFF
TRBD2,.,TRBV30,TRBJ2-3,TGTGCCTGGAGTGCCCTACTAGCGGGGGGGCGCTATACGCAGTATTTT,CAWSALLAGGRYTQYF
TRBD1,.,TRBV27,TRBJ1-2,TGTGCCAGCAGTTTGGGACAGACCTATGGCTACACCTTC,CASSLGQTYGYTF
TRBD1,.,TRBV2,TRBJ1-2,TGTGTCAGACAGGGTGGAATCTATGGCTACACCTTC,CVRQGGIYGYTF
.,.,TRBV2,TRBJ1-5,TGTGCCAGCAGTGTTGAGTCAGGCCGAAATCAGCCCCAGCATTTT,CASSVESGRNQPQHF
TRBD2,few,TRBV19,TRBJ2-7,TGTGCCAGTAGCCTTCAGCTAGCGGGGTCCTACGAGCAGTACTTC,CASSLQLAGSYEQYF
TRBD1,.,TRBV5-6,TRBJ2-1,TGTGCCAGCAGCTACGGGACAGGGGGTGAGCAGTTCTTC,CASSYGTGGEQFF
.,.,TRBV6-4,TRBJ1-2,TGTGCCAGCAGGGGGGGACTCAACTATGGCTACACCTTC,CASRGGLNYGYTF
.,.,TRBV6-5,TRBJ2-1,TGTGCCAGCAGTTACTCGAGTGATAACGAGCAGTTCTTC,CASSYSSDNEQFF
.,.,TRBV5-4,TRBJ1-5,TGTGCCAGCAGCTTGGGTCCGAGCAATCAGCCCCAGCATTTT,CASSLGPSNQPQHF